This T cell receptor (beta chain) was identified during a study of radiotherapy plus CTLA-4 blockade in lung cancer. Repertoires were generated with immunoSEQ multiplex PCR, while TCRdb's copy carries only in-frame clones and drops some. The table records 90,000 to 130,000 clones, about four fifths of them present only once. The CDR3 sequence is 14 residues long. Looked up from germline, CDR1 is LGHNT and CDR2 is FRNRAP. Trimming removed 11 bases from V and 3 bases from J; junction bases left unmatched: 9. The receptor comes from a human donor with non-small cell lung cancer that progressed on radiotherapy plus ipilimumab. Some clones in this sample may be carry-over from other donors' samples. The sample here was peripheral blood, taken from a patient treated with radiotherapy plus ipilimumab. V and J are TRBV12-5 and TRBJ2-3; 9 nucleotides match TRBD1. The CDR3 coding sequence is TGTGCTTGGGGGGTGGGGACAGGGACAGATACGCAGTATTTT. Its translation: CAWGVGTGTDTQYF.